The T cell receptor beta chain described here comes from a study of shared clonotypes between healthy human individuals. The wider study: The donors, a couple of women and a few men, were aged 18 to 49. Findings and caveats of the study: Limitation of the genetic and exposure-history diversity represented came from the few donors. Collection of samples was limited to blood; tissue repertoires likely differ.

Comment on this clone: Antigen unknown.

A deep-level run was used for the assay. Using immunoSEQ multiplex PCR, the repertoire was profiled, and TCRdb retains in-frame clones only, with some absent. The top ten hold about 0.39% of the sample, which has about 2.4 million clones, 80% to 95% seen once. Trimming shortened V by 4 bases and J by 2 bases, and 16 bases separated the two germline ends. CDR1 is SGHRS and CDR2 is YFSETQ in the germline V gene. The length of the CDR3 is 16 residues. The sample was naive CD4+ T cells from PBMCs. This sample's subset: CD45RA+ positively selected. The rearrangement joins TRBV5-1 to TRBJ1-3; possibly TRBD1 for D (5 bases). The sequence was obtained from a man between 18 and 29 years old in good health. Some clones in this sample may be carry-over from other donors' samples. The CDR3 loop reads CASSPTWGRTGNTIYF. The CDR3 coding sequence is TGCGCCAGCAGCCCTACCTGGGGGAGGACTGGAAACACCATATATTTT.